The source of this T cell receptor beta chain is a study of fetal regulatory T cell absence and autoimmunity (dated by TCRdb to 2016 to 2017). Regarding the complete study: The IPEX patients showed exocrine pancreas autoimmunity in the absence of clinical diabetes. Overall study results and their limits: The oligoclonal enrichment was taken as support for antigen-driven autoimmunity in the pancreas before birth in IPEX syndrome. TRB gene family usage was found to be broadly similar between cord blood and pancreas and to resemble published neonatal and adult repertoires. Significant oligoclonal enrichment of the TCR compartment was observed in pancreas versus cord blood, with some top clones enriched more than 80-fold.

The CDR3 spans 15 residues, from the cysteine through the phenylalanine. Only the CDR3 DNA is retained, 45 bases long and in frame from the first base. The germline V gene supplies CDR1 MNHEY and CDR2 SVGAGI. At the junction V is shortened by 4 bases and J by 2 bases; bases outside the gene matches: 7. Amplification and barcoding of TCRbeta CDR3 regions were carried out by two-step multiplex PCR on the immunoSEQ human TCRbeta survey platform. Illumina instruments were used to sequence the libraries, and IgH from the same samples was sequenced in parallel. Per the original workflow: Raw reads were filtered against IMGT V, D, J definitions and were binned using a nearest-neighbor algorithm so that PCR and sequencing errors were removed. Clones were defined as identical nucleotide sequences, and differential abundance between tissues was assessed by per-clone Fisher exact tests with a pFDR threshold of p<0.01. Clones with frequencies too low for statistical inference were excluded by a minimum inclusion filter of 10 in either sample. Pairwise clonal comparisons used the immunoSEQ Analyzer, and gene family usage was assessed with IMGT tools. The clones in this table, taken by TCRdb from immuneACCESS, are in-frame only. Not every clone is retained; where verified, under half of the shortfall comes from an unresolved V gene, and the cause of the rest is unknown. For V, J and clone size, that table is used; D and trimming come from the DNA. The sample includes 95,000 or so clones, with about two thirds observed a single time. Of the sample, just under 2% is held by the ten largest clones.

For repertoire sequencing, genomic DNA was processed from frozen pancreas tissue. Genomic DNA, roughly 1.9-3.3 ug, was extracted from umbilical cord blood or frozen pancreas using the DNeasy Blood and Tissue Kit. Comment on this clone: What antigen it recognizes has not been identified. Per-base quality was not reported, and no clone a single base away is much larger than it.

Sequencing input: pancreas tissue. The sequence is built from TRBV6-5 and TRBJ1-2; 7 of the junction bases match TRBD1. This clonotype was sampled from a male donor with IPEX syndrome. The base sequence is TGTGCCAGCAGTTCCGCCTCGACAGGGAACTATGGCTACACCTTC. This codes for CASSSASTGNYGYTF.